This T cell receptor beta chain was found in a study of shared clonotypes between healthy human individuals. Libraries were prepared by immunoSEQ multiplex PCR; TCRdb keeps only in-frame clonotypes and omits some of them. The sample lists some 900,000 clones, approximately 76% occurring once. This CDR3 is built from 13 residues. Germline assignment: CDR1 SQVTM and CDR2 ANQGSEA. V was cut by 6 bases and J by 3 bases, with 15 bases left in between. The clonotype was recovered from a man between 18 and 35 years old in good health. The chain uses TRBV29-1 and TRBJ2-7; the D gene is possibly TRBD1 (6 bases). The material sequenced was memory CD4+ T cells sorted from blood. Subset meaning: CD45RA-negative fraction. The CDR3, as DNA: TGCAGCGTAAAACAGGGATTGGTCTACGAGCAGTACTTC. This translates into CSVKQGLVYEQYF.